This is a list of T cell receptor beta chains from one sample in a study of cytomegalovirus exposure and HLA in healthy donors. TCRdb keeps only in-frame clones here, not all; method: immunoSEQ multiplex PCR. Of more than 90,000 clones listed, around 78% are singletons. The sequenced sample was PBMCs. The origin of the receptors is a man aged 25-45 years in good health and CMV-seronegative. CDR3s include the opening cysteine and the closing phenylalanine or tryptophan. The order of the fields is clone size, J gene, D gene, V gene, CDR3 protein, CDR3 DNA. The D gene is left open where the match is weak. Clone size is not always given. Where it is, it says once, few, many or a class for expanded clones.

clone size: NA
J gene: TRBJ1-2
D gene: TRBD1
V gene: TRBV6-5
CDR3 protein: CASRAGTGAKYGYTF
CDR3 DNA: TGTGCCAGCCGAGCCGGGACAGGGGCGAAATATGGCTACACCTTC

clone size: NA
J gene: TRBJ1-2
D gene: TRBD1
V gene: TRBV7-2
CDR3 protein: CASSEDRVNYGYTF
CDR3 DNA: TGTGCCAGCAGCGAAGACAGGGTTAACTATGGCTACACCTTC

clone size: few
J gene: TRBJ1-1
D gene: TRBD1
V gene: TRBV27
CDR3 protein: CASSLGTANTEAFF
CDR3 DNA: TGTGCCAGCAGTTTAGGGACAGCTAACACTGAAGCTTTCTTT

clone size: NA
J gene: TRBJ2-7
D gene: NA
V gene: TRBV7-2
CDR3 protein: CASSLGHASPRRDEQYF
CDR3 DNA: TGTGCCAGCAGCTTAGGTCACGCTTCGCCTAGGCGGGACGAGCAGTACTTC

clone size: NA
J gene: TRBJ2-2
D gene: NA
V gene: TRBV29-1
CDR3 protein: CSAMVRQTNTGELFF
CDR3 DNA: TGCAGCGCCATGGTTCGACAGACCAACACCGGGGAGCTGTTTTTT

clone size: NA
J gene: TRBJ1-1
D gene: TRBD1
V gene: TRBV19
CDR3 protein: CASSIAYRGSEAFF
CDR3 DNA: TGTGCCAGTAGTATTGCGTACAGGGGATCTGAAGCTTTCTTT

clone size: NA
J gene: TRBJ1-1
D gene: NA
V gene: TRBV19
CDR3 protein: CASNLGPHTEAFF
CDR3 DNA: TGTGCCAGTAATTTGGGGCCGCACACTGAAGCTTTCTTT

clone size: NA
J gene: TRBJ1-1
D gene: TRBD1
V gene: TRBV7-2
CDR3 protein: CASTVPGTGAFF
CDR3 DNA: TGTGCCAGCACCGTACCCGGGACAGGAGCTTTCTTT

clone size: NA
J gene: TRBJ2-2
D gene: NA
V gene: TRBV11-2
CDR3 protein: CATDSNYIGELFF
CDR3 DNA: TGTGCTACCGACAGCAACTATATCGGGGAGCTGTTTTTT

clone size: NA
J gene: TRBJ1-4
D gene: TRBD1
V gene: TRBV15
CDR3 protein: CATSRPEGQGYEKLFF
CDR3 DNA: TGTGCCACCAGCAGACCTGAGGGACAGGGATATGAAAAACTGTTTTTT

clone size: NA
J gene: TRBJ1-5
D gene: TRBD1
V gene: TRBV4-2
CDR3 protein: CASSQDGTGIDSNQPQHF
CDR3 DNA: TGTGCCAGCAGCCAAGACGGGACAGGTATTGATAGCAATCAGCCCCAGCATTTT

clone size: NA
J gene: TRBJ2-5
D gene: TRBD2
V gene: TRBV4-2
CDR3 protein: CASSQAGLAGAETQYF
CDR3 DNA: TGTGCCAGCAGCCAAGCGGGACTAGCGGGAGCGGAGACCCAGTACTTC

clone size: NA
J gene: TRBJ2-3
D gene: TRBD2
V gene: TRBV27
CDR3 protein: CASIGWSGGGDTQYF
CDR3 DNA: TGTGCCAGCATAGGTTGGTCCGGGGGGGGAGATACGCAGTATTTT

clone size: NA
J gene: TRBJ2-2
D gene: NA
V gene: TRBV10-2
CDR3 protein: CASSEVLVVGELFF
CDR3 DNA: TGCGCCAGCAGTGAAGTACTAGTTGTCGGGGAGCTGTTTTTT

clone size: NA
J gene: TRBJ1-4
D gene: TRBD1
V gene: TRBV7-9
CDR3 protein: CASGEGAVHEKLFF
CDR3 DNA: TGTGCCAGCGGAGAGGGGGCCGTTCATGAAAAACTGTTTTTT

clone size: NA
J gene: TRBJ2-6
D gene: NA
V gene: TRBV6-1
CDR3 protein: CASSEETGGANVLTF
CDR3 DNA: TGTGCCAGCAGTGAAGAAACGGGTGGGGCCAACGTCCTGACTTTC

clone size: NA
J gene: TRBJ1-1
D gene: NA
V gene: TRBV6-1
CDR3 protein: CASSDLVAGRTEAFF
CDR3 DNA: TGTGCCAGCTCAGATCTAGTGGCTGGTCGGACTGAAGCTTTCTTT

clone size: NA
J gene: TRBJ1-1
D gene: NA
V gene: TRBV5-6
CDR3 protein: CASSRRGGTEAFF
CDR3 DNA: TGTGCCAGCAGCCGAAGGGGGGGTACTGAAGCTTTCTTT

clone size: few
J gene: TRBJ2-1
D gene: TRBD2
V gene: TRBV9
CDR3 protein: CASSDTILAGVYNEQFF
CDR3 DNA: TGTGCCAGCAGCGACACGATCCTAGCGGGGGTATACAATGAGCAGTTCTTC

clone size: once
J gene: TRBJ2-2
D gene: NA
V gene: TRBV5-4
CDR3 protein: CASSFKRETPNGELFF
CDR3 DNA: TGTGCCAGCAGCTTCAAGCGCGAAACCCCCAACGGGGAGCTGTTTTTT

clone size: NA
J gene: TRBJ2-3
D gene: TRBD2
V gene: TRBV7-9
CDR3 protein: CASSPPSGRGTDTQYF
CDR3 DNA: TGTGCCAGCAGTCCACCTAGCGGGAGGGGGACAGATACGCAGTATTTT

clone size: NA
J gene: TRBJ1-1
D gene: NA
V gene: TRBV6-6
CDR3 protein: CASSYSGGGAFF
CDR3 DNA: TGTGCCAGCAGTTACTCAGGAGGTGGAGCTTTCTTT

clone size: NA
J gene: TRBJ1-5
D gene: NA
V gene: TRBV10-3
CDR3 protein: CAISGGGDQPQHF
CDR3 DNA: TGTGCCATCAGTGGGGGCGGGGATCAGCCCCAGCATTTT

clone size: once
J gene: TRBJ2-4
D gene: TRBD2
V gene: TRBV7-2
CDR3 protein: CASSRGLAGGKNIQYF
CDR3 DNA: TGTGCCAGCAGCAGGGGACTAGCGGGGGGTAAAAACATTCAGTACTTC

clone size: few
J gene: TRBJ1-1
D gene: NA
V gene: TRBV19
CDR3 protein: CASSWRDRNTEAFF
CDR3 DNA: TGTGCCAGTAGCTGGAGAGACAGGAACACTGAAGCTTTCTTT

clone size: NA
J gene: TRBJ1-1
D gene: NA
V gene: TRBV14
CDR3 protein: CASSQVAVLNTEAFF
CDR3 DNA: TGTGCCAGCAGCCAAGTAGCGGTCCTAAACACTGAAGCTTTCTTT

clone size: once
J gene: TRBJ2-6
D gene: TRBD1
V gene: TRBV9
CDR3 protein: CASSVAPDRGGSGANVLTF
CDR3 DNA: TGTGCCAGCAGCGTAGCTCCAGACAGGGGTGGGTCTGGGGCCAACGTCCTGACTTTC

clone size: NA
J gene: TRBJ1-5
D gene: TRBD1
V gene: TRBV15
CDR3 protein: CATSRAPLRDRGDQPQHF
CDR3 DNA: TGTGCCACCAGCAGAGCGCCCCTCCGGGACAGGGGCGATCAGCCCCAGCATTTT

clone size: NA
J gene: TRBJ2-5
D gene: TRBD1
V gene: TRBV11-2
CDR3 protein: CASSPRQGAKETQYF
CDR3 DNA: TGTGCCAGCAGCCCCCGACAGGGGGCAAAAGAGACCCAGTACTTC

clone size: once
J gene: TRBJ1-2
D gene: TRBD1
V gene: TRBV7-9
CDR3 protein: CASSLRTGQTNYGYTF
CDR3 DNA: TGTGCCAGCAGCTTAAGGACAGGACAAACTAACTATGGCTACACCTTC

clone size: NA
J gene: TRBJ1-2
D gene: TRBD1
V gene: TRBV7-9
CDR3 protein: CSSSLGGGGSTYGYTF
CDR3 DNA: TGTTCCAGCAGCTTAGGGGGCGGGGGGTCGACCTATGGCTACACCTTC

clone size: once
J gene: TRBJ1-2
D gene: NA
V gene: TRBV7-2
CDR3 protein: CASSLVTVDYGYTF
CDR3 DNA: TGTGCCAGCAGCTTAGTAACGGTTGATTATGGCTACACCTTC

clone size: NA
J gene: TRBJ1-4
D gene: TRBD1
V gene: TRBV12-5
CDR3 protein: CASGVGQGRERLFF
CDR3 DNA: TGTGCTAGTGGTGTGGGACAGGGGCGGGAAAGACTGTTTTTT

clone size: NA
J gene: TRBJ1-1
D gene: TRBD1
V gene: TRBV6-1
CDR3 protein: CASSVNRGRGAFF
CDR3 DNA: TGTGCCAGCAGTGTCAACAGGGGCCGTGGGGCTTTCTTT

clone size: few
J gene: TRBJ1-2
D gene: NA
V gene: TRBV9
CDR3 protein: CASSVTGGTANYGYTF
CDR3 DNA: TGTGCCAGCAGCGTCACGGGAGGGACCGCTAACTATGGCTACACCTTC

clone size: few
J gene: TRBJ1-1
D gene: NA
V gene: TRBV2
CDR3 protein: CASSGDRPRQDTEAFF
CDR3 DNA: TGTGCCAGCAGTGGAGACAGACCCAGACAGGACACTGAAGCTTTCTTT

clone size: NA
J gene: TRBJ1-3
D gene: NA
V gene: TRBV7-3
CDR3 protein: CASSLWGASGNTIYF
CDR3 DNA: TGTGCCAGCAGCTTATGGGGAGCCTCTGGAAACACCATATATTTT

clone size: NA
J gene: TRBJ1-4
D gene: NA
V gene: TRBV13
CDR3 protein: CASSSGTGEKLFF
CDR3 DNA: TGTGCCAGCAGCTCAGGGACGGGTGAAAAACTGTTTTTT

clone size: NA
J gene: TRBJ1-1
D gene: NA
V gene: TRBV7-9
CDR3 protein: CASSQGGLSEAFF
CDR3 DNA: TGTGCCAGCAGCCAGGGAGGGCTTTCTGAAGCTTTCTTT

clone size: NA
J gene: TRBJ2-2
D gene: TRBD2
V gene: TRBV4-3
CDR3 protein: CASSPQISGGFSTGELFF
CDR3 DNA: TGCGCCAGCAGCCCTCAAATCAGCGGGGGATTCAGCACCGGGGAGCTGTTTTTT